This TCR beta chain came from a study of tumor-infiltrating lymphocytes in primary liver carcinoma (TCRdb year 2017). Context from the whole study: The five patients, three men and two women aged 30 to 69 years, had hepatocellular carcinoma (four) or combined HCC and intrahepatic cholangiocarcinoma (one). The tumors of the five patients were staged as T1-T3 N0M0, with maximum diameters ranging from 4.2 to 10 cm. Samples yielded roughly 3.5 to 7.13 million productive TCRbeta reads; read depth did not differ significantly between tissue types. For each liver tumor, the study sampled five regions along with adjacent normal tissue and blood, and applied TCRbeta repertoire sequencing, expression microarrays and whole-exome sequencing. A total of some 35 specimens from 5 patients went through TCRbeta repertoire sequencing, namely 25 tumor regions, 5 adjacent noncancerous liver tissues and 5 peripheral blood samples. Reproducibility between technical replicate repertoires was high, with correlation coefficients above 0.98 and mean shared-clone rates roughly 0.86.

To note about this clonotype: What antigen it recognizes has not been identified. No base quality values were provided; no much bigger clone lies one nucleotide off.

What the authors observed across the whole study: Because only the TCR beta chain was sequenced and unpaired alpha chains were not captured, true repertoire diversity is likely underestimated. Bulk unsorted samples precluded comparing CD4+ and CD8+ T cell repertoires. The top 250 clones accounted for a significantly greater share of the repertoire in tumors than in blood (p = 0.039). With just a few patients in the study, the authors point out that the findings should be validated in a larger study. Pairs of tumor regions showed greater repertoire overlap (mean 36%) than tumor-adjacent pairs (17%) or tumor-blood pairs (around 15%), which is consistent with antigen-driven expansion.

TCRbeta-specific cDNA was reverse-transcribed from about 520 ng total RNA using a constant-region primer and ProtoScript II reverse transcriptase. TCRbeta libraries were built with three nested multiplex PCR rounds, a slightly modified ARM-PCR procedure. Sample barcodes and Illumina adapters were attached in a final 25-cycle PCR using Deep VentR polymerase. Amplicons of 200-500 bp were gel-purified with a QIAquick gel extraction kit before sequencing. TCRbeta amplicons were sequenced on an Illumina HiSeq 2500 with 250-bp paired-end reads. On the study's bioinformatics: Reads were quality-trimmed with Trimmomatic v0.33, and paired reads were merged with FLASH v1.2.11 to recover full CDR3 sequences. V, D and J germline segments were assigned to the rearranged TCRbeta sequences using MiGEC v1.2.1b. Clonotype statistics and Shannon-Wiener diversity indices were computed with VDJtools v1.0.0. Except for diversity analysis, only the 250 most abundant clonotypes of each sample were used in subsequent analyses to reduce sampling bias. Through fastp at Q25 and MiXCR, TCRdb rebuilt clones from the public reads, retaining in-frame beta chains. Each record represents a unique CDR3 protein, reported with the most common genes and DNA among its rows. TCRdb's processing, not the authors', yielded these V and J calls. Recorded for this sample are more than 100,000 distinct CDR3 sequences; around 70% of them occurred a single time. The ten largest clones represent over 8% of the sample.

Total RNA and DNA were co-extracted without cell sorting from approximately 20-30 mg of bulk tissue using the AllPrep DNA/RNA mini kit. Between November 2015 and March 2016, a handful of patients in China with histopathologically diagnosed primary liver carcinoma had surgical resection. Chronic HBV infection was present in the patients, and the patients were treatment-naive at sampling. Fresh tumor and adjacent tissue pieces were bisected, with one half stored in RNAlater at -80 degrees C and the other half sent for histology. The material sequenced was tumor-adjacent normal liver tissue. The TCR originated in a woman aged 55-70 years with primary liver carcinoma and hepatitis B virus infection.

The DNA reads TGCGTCAGTGGCTTGGGAGGGACAGAGCAGTTCTTC. Its protein is CVSGLGGTEQFF. This receptor chain uses TRBV5-1 and TRBJ2-1; TRBD2 might be the D gene, on 7 matching bases. The CDR3 runs 12 amino acids, cysteine and phenylalanine included. The CDR3 DNA has 36 bases and is translated from base 1. The CDR1 and CDR2 encoded by the germline V gene are SGHRS and YFSETQ.